What follows are 29 T cell receptor beta chains derived from one specimen sequenced in a study of blood T cells in healthy people across ages. Next came a second PCR, run for about 7 to 12 cycles, which used a sample-barcoded 5' primer along with a J-beta primer mix. MiXCR, run by TCRdb on the 5' RACE reads, gives a single entry per CDR3 protein. The data contain roughly 700,000 distinct CDR3 sequences, approximately 49% of them seen just once; the ten biggest clones take up 25% to 35%. The specimen sequenced was blood. The receptors derive from a woman in her sixties in good health.

The V call is TRBV5-1, the J call TRBJ2-1; no definite D call. Germline-derived CDR1 and CDR2 are SGHRS and YFSETQ. CDR3 size: 17 residues. Deletions cut 3 bases from V and 0 bases from J, with 16 bases between. The DNA of the CDR3 is TGCGCCAGCAGCTCGGACCCCCGACTCCCCTCCTACAATGAGCAGTTCTTC. This sequence encodes CASSSDPRLPSYNEQFF.

The rearrangement links TRBV29-1 to TRBJ1-1; 8 nucleotides agree with TRBD1. CDR3 length: 14 residues. V lost 4 bases, J lost 0 bases, and 4 bases stayed unmatched. Looked up from germline, CDR1 is SQVTM and CDR2 is ANQGSEA. The CDR3 is CSVARTGMNTEAFF. In DNA, the CDR3 is TGCAGCGTTGCACGGACAGGGATGAACACTGAAGCTTTCTTT.

The J gene is TRBJ1-4, the V gene TRBV4-3; TRBD1 is a possible D gene (5 bases). Germline CDR1 is LGHNA and CDR2 is YSLEER. This CDR3 is built from 16 residues. Between the trimmed V and J ends, which lost 4 bases and 5 bases, there was a span of 17 bases. CDR3 amino acids: CASSLNLGGGNEKLFF. In nucleotides, the CDR3 is TGCGCCAGCAGCCTCAACTTGGGCGGGGGAAATGAAAAACTGTTTTTT.

The V gene is TRBV7-2, the J gene TRBJ2-1; D ambiguous. The CDR3 is 13 residues long. Looked up from germline, CDR1 is SGHTA and CDR2 is FQGNSA. V lost 2 bases, J lost 8 bases, and 10 bases lay in between. The CDR3 protein is CASSLKGFDEQFF. The CDR3 nucleotides read TGTGCCAGCAGCTTAAAGGGTTTCGATGAGCAGTTCTTC. Full variable domain (remainder filled in from reference TRBV7-2 and TRBJ2-1): GAGVSQSPSNKVTEKGKDVELRCDPISGHTALYWYRQSLGQGLEFLIYFQGNSAPDKSGLPSDRFSAERTGGSVSTLTIQRTQQEDSAVYLCASSLKGFDEQFFGPGTRLTVL.

This chain connects TRBV9 to TRBJ1-2; D is unresolved. This CDR3 spans 14 amino acids. Germline CDR1 reads SGDLS; CDR2 reads YYNGEE. The V end was cut by 0 bases, the J end by 5 bases, with 11 bases between. CDR3 bases: TGTGCCAGCAGCGTAGATGCAGGATTTTATGGCTACACCTTC. Its translation: CASSVDAGFYGYTF.

This clonotype has just a few counts. The J gene is TRBJ1-2, the V gene TRBV7-2; D is ambiguous. The CDR3 totals 13 residues. Germline-derived CDR1 and CDR2 are SGHTA and FQGNSA. Trimming left V 5 bases short and J 4 bases short, with 11 bases between. The CDR3 DNA sequence: TGTGCCAGCAGCCCGACGGATTTCTATGGCTACACCTTC. It specifies CASSPTDFYGYTF.

V and J are TRBV29-1 and TRBJ2-3, with D possibly matching TRBD2 (6 bases). Between the trimmed V and J ends, which lost 4 bases and 4 bases, there was a span of 15 bases. The CDR3 loop spans 14 amino acids. Germline values: CDR1 SQVTM, CDR2 ANQGSEA. The CDR3 is CSVVSGTLADTQYF. Here the CDR3 DNA reads TGCAGCGTTGTGTCGGGGACTCTGGCAGATACGCAGTATTTT.

V is TRBV12-3 or TRBV12-4 and J is TRBJ2-7, with D tentatively TRBD1 (6 bases). This CDR3 spans 14 amino acids. V was cut by 2 bases and J by 1 base, with 9 bases left in between. The CDR3 loop is CASSLTGPSYEQYF. CDR3 bases: TGTGCCAGCAGTTTAACAGGGCCTTCCTACGAGCAGTACTTC.

Turning to this clonotype: The conserved closing phenylalanine or tryptophan is absent in this CDR3, likely reflecting a read error. The chain is built from TRBV4-2 and TRBJ2-5; TRBD1 matches at 9 bases. The J call may be wrong; the DNA end is better matched by TRBJ2-7. This CDR3 contains 16 residues. CDR1 is LGHNA and CDR2 is YNFKEQ in the germline V gene. The CDR3 DNA reads TGTGCCAGCAGCCAAGCGCGACAGGGGGTAGCATACGAGCAGTACCTC. The encoded protein is CASSQARQGVAYEQYL.

This clonotype was observed a handful of times. V and J are TRBV20-1 and TRBJ1-1; the D is unclear. The length of the CDR3 is 13 residues. CDR1 is DFQATT, CDR2 SNEGSKA, per germline (reference sequence). The V gene lost 1 base and the J gene lost 2 bases, with 8 bases spanning the gap. CDR3 DNA sequence: TGCAGTGCTAGAGGTAACATAAACACTGAAGCTTTCTTT. It specifies CSARGNINTEAFF.

The chain joins TRBV29-1 to TRBJ2-1; no clear D gene. The CDR3 has 16 amino acids. The V gene's germline CDR1 is SQVTM and CDR2 ANQGSEA. Trimming removed 0 bases from V and 0 bases from J, with 12 bases in between. The CDR3 protein is CSVEDPSWGSYNEQFF. The CDR3, as DNA: TGCAGCGTTGAAGATCCCAGTTGGGGCTCCTACAATGAGCAGTTCTTC.

This rearrangement joins TRBV20-1 to TRBJ1-5; weak D call: TRBD1 (5 bases). Germline CDR1 and CDR2: DFQATT and SNEGSKA (reference sequence). The CDR3 has 14 amino acids. V lost 2 bases to trimming and J lost 3 bases, with 11 bases between them. Here the CDR3 reads CSARPGAINQPQHF. CDR3 nucleotides: TGCAGTGCTAGACCCGGGGCGATCAATCAGCCCCAGCATTTT.

The rearrangement links TRBV10-3 to TRBJ1-5, with D unclear. The CDR3 has 14 amino acids. Germline V CDR1 and CDR2: ENHRY, SYGVKD. V was pared by 2 bases and J by 6 bases, with 11 bases between. CDR3 sequence (DNA): TGTGCCATCAGTGAGCCTTATTCCGGTCAGCCCCAGCATTTT. Its protein product is CAISEPYSGQPQHF.

This clonotype occurred once. The rearrangement joins TRBV28 to TRBJ2-7; no firm D call. The CDR3 is 12 amino acids. Looked up from germline, CDR1 is MDHEN and CDR2 is SYDVKM. The V end was cut by 5 bases, the J end by 5 bases, with 10 bases between. CDR3 sequence: CASSRERHEQYF. CDR3 sequence (DNA): TGTGCCAGCAGTAGGGAACGCCACGAGCAGTACTTC.

In its sample, this clonotype was seen a few times. The chain joins TRBV21-1 to TRBJ2-6; TRBD1 reflects the table's D call only, with no check against the DNA. TRBV21-1 is flagged as a pseudogene. CDR3 length: 18 amino acids. The CDR3 nucleotides read TGTGCCAGCACATACTGGGATAGGGAACTCTCTGGGGCCAACGTCCTGACTTTC. Amino acid sequence: CASTYWDRELSGANVLTF.

The CDR3 DNA sequence: TGCAGCGTTCGGACAGGGGAGTTCTATGGCTACACCTTC. This translates into CSVRTGEFYGYTF. The V gene is TRBV29-1, the J gene TRBJ1-2, with TRBD1 matching over 9 bases. V was clipped by 5 bases and J by 4 bases; unmatched bases: 5. The CDR3 consists of 13 residues. Germline loops: CDR1 SQVTM, CDR2 ANQGSEA.

This clonotype occurred a few times. The chain combines TRBV5-8 with TRBJ2-7; TRBD1 matches at 10 bases. Germline CDR1 is SGHTS and CDR2 is YDEGEE. This CDR3 is 17 amino acids long. Trimming removed 5 bases from V and 4 bases from J; junction bases left unmatched: 15. CDR3 in DNA: TGTGCCAGCAGACTCGGACAGGGGGGACTCACCGATTACGAGCAGTACTTC. Its protein product is CASRLGQGGLTDYEQYF.

The chain is built from TRBV6-6 and TRBJ1-1, with 7 bases matching TRBD1. Germline-derived CDR1 and CDR2 are MNHNY and SVGAGI (reference sequence). The CDR3 runs 15 residues. Trimming removed 6 bases from V and 0 bases from J; junction bases left unmatched: 7. In DNA form, the CDR3 reads TGTGCCAGCAGACCCCGGACAGGAATGAACACTGAAGCTTTCTTT. Protein product: CASRPRTGMNTEAFF.

The CDR3 is CSVENRVGNEQFF. The CDR3 DNA sequence: TGCAGCGTTGAGAACAGGGTTGGCAATGAGCAGTTCTTC. The V and J genes are TRBV29-1 and TRBJ2-1; D perhaps matches TRBD1 (6 bases). Trimming left V 3 bases short and J 6 bases short, with 12 bases between. Germline assignment: CDR1 SQVTM and CDR2 ANQGSEA. The CDR3 contains 13 residues.

The rearrangement uses TRBV9 and TRBJ2-5; 7 bases line up with TRBD2. V was pared by 0 bases and J by 3 bases, with 8 bases of the junction left unmatched. The length of the CDR3 is 16 residues. Per germline, CDR1 SGDLS and CDR2 YYNGEE. In nucleotides, the CDR3 is TGTGCCAGCAGCGTAGCGATGGCTAGCGGTGAAGAGACCCAGTACTTC. Its translation: CASSVAMASGEETQYF.

This chain joins TRBV27 and TRBJ2-1; TRBD2 matches 8 bases. The CDR3 has 16 residues. Trimming cost V 6 bases and J 1 base; bases outside gene matches: 8. CDR1 MNHEY and CDR2 SMNVEV come from the germline V gene (reference sequence). CDR3 DNA sequence: TGTGCCAGCAGGGCGAGCGGGAGAGGGTCCTACAATGAGCAGTTCTTC. Translating it yields CASRASGRGSYNEQFF.

The V call is TRBV28, the J call TRBJ2-1; 8 positions agree with TRBD2. The CDR3 consists of 16 residues. J was trimmed by 0 bases and V by 6 bases; bases with no gene match: 7. Germline V gene lookup returns CDR1 MDHEN and CDR2 SYDVKM. CDR3 DNA sequence: TGTGCCAGCAGGGTTCTAGCGGGTACCTCCTACAATGAGCAGTTCTTC. Translated, it gives CASRVLAGTSYNEQFF. The full variable domain, in which reference TRBV28 and TRBJ2-1 provide the parts outside the CDR3, is DVKVTQSSRYLVKRTGEKVFLECVQDMDHENMFWYRQDPGLGLRLIYFSYDVKMKEKGDIPEGYSVSREKKERFSLILESASTNQTSMYLCASRVLAGTSYNEQFFGPGTRLTVL.

The J gene is TRBJ1-2, the V gene TRBV28, with 7 nucleotides matching TRBD1. CDR3 length: 13 amino acids. Trimming cost V 11 bases and J 3 bases; bases outside gene matches: 9. Per the germline V gene, CDR1 is MDHEN and CDR2 is SYDVKM. The CDR3 DNA follows: TGTGCCGGGCCTACGGGACAGTACTATGGCTACACCTTC. Protein sequence: CAGPTGQYYGYTF.

DNA of the CDR3: TGTGCCAGCAGCGGGACTAGCGAGAGCACAGATACGCAGTATTTT. This sequence encodes CASSGTSESTDTQYF. The chain is built from TRBV7-9 and TRBJ2-3, with 10 bases fitting TRBD2. The CDR3 extends over 15 amino acids. CDR1 SEHNR and CDR2 FQNEAQ come from the germline V gene (reference sequence). V trimming: 5 bases; J trimming: 0 bases; junction bases outside the gene matches: 2.

This clonotype was counted ten times or more. The chain has TRBV28 and TRBJ2-4, with D possibly matching TRBD1 (5 bases). From germline, CDR1 is MDHEN and CDR2 SYDVKM. The ends were cut back, 5 bases at V and 6 bases at J, with 11 bases in the middle. This CDR3 region has 13 residues. The CDR3 bases are TGTGCCAGCAGTACCCAGGGTAGAAACATTCAGTACTTC. Translation gives CASSTQGRNIQYF.

This clonotype was detected a few times. The chain joins TRBV5-1 to TRBJ2-5, with 7 bases identical to TRBD2. V shed 6 bases and J 5 bases; nucleotides not matched to a gene: 13. Germline assignment: CDR1 SGHRS and CDR2 YFSETQ. CDR3 length: 15 residues. CDR3 sequence (DNA): TGCGCCAGCAAAAACATGGGCGGGAGAGAGGAGACCCAGTACTTC. Protein: CASKNMGGREETQYF.

This clonotype was counted a few times. The chain uses TRBV6-5 and TRBJ2-1; 10 bases match TRBD2. Germline CDR1 MNHEY, CDR2 SVGAGI. V trimming: 3 bases; J trimming: 10 bases; junction bases outside the gene matches: 12. The CDR3 covers 16 residues. The CDR3 loop reads CASSYFRGASGREQFF. DNA of the CDR3: TGTGCCAGCAGTTATTTCCGCGGCGCTAGCGGGAGAGAGCAGTTCTTC.

The chain employs TRBV20-1 and TRBJ1-5; 7 bases align to TRBD1. CDR1 is DFQATT and CDR2 is SNEGSKA in the germline V gene (reference sequence). V trimming: 5 bases; J trimming: 1 base; junction bases outside the gene matches: 8. The CDR3 is 15 amino acids. Here the CDR3 reads CSAPWDSLSNQPQHF. In DNA, the CDR3 is TGCAGTGCTCCTTGGGACAGTTTGAGCAATCAGCCCCAGCATTTT.

The chain joins TRBV12-3 or TRBV12-4 to TRBJ2-1; 9 bases match TRBD2. This CDR3 has 15 amino acids. The V gene end was trimmed by 5 bases and the J gene end by 6 bases; junction bases not matched to a gene: 8. The CDR3 coding sequence is TGTGCCAGCAGTATTAGCGGGAGTCCCCCCAATGAGCAGTTCTTC. This codes for CASSISGSPPNEQFF.